These 7 T cell receptor beta chains share one sample of origin, sequenced in a study of cytomegalovirus exposure and HLA in healthy donors (dated by TCRdb to between 2016 and 2019). Library preparation was by the immunoSEQ multiplex PCR assay. For the multiplex PCR, a mixture combining 60 forward primers for TCR Vbeta segments and 13 reverse primers for TCR Jbeta segments was used. TCRdb retrieved this table from immuneACCESS and kept in-frame rearrangements only. Not all clones are present; in checked studies, unresolved V genes account for under half, and no reason is known for the remainder. The sample table lists approximately 150,000 clones, 75% of them with a count of one. The ten largest clones capture 3.3% of the sample. Source material: PBMCs. The receptors were sampled from a man aged 35 to 55 in good health and CMV-seronegative.

This clone was observed a single time. The rearrangement links TRBV19 to TRBJ1-1; D gene unclear. Germline CDR1 and CDR2: LNHDA and SQIVND (reference sequence). Between the trimmed V and J ends, which lost 3 bases and 3 bases, there was a span of 17 bases. The CDR3 is 16 amino acids. The CDR3 loop is CASSMLSGSAYTEAFF. The CDR3 DNA reads as TGTGCCAGTAGTATGTTGAGCGGCTCAGCCTACACTGAAGCTTTCTTT.

V and J are TRBV19 and TRBJ1-1, with TRBD1 as a possible D gene (6 bases). Germline V gene data show CDR1 as LNHDA and CDR2 as SQIVND (reference sequence). Deletions cut 11 bases from V and 1 base from J, with 20 bases between. The CDR3 is made up of 15 amino acids. CDR3 amino acids: CASILGGAANTEAFF. The CDR3 DNA follows: TGTGCCTCAATATTGGGGGGGGCAGCGAACACTGAAGCTTTCTTT. Combining the CDR3 with reference TRBV19 and TRBJ1-1 gives the whole variable domain DGGITQSPKYLFRKEGQNVTLSCEQNLNHDAMYWYRQDPGQGLRLIYYSQIVNDFQKGDIAEGYSVSREKKESFPLTVTSAQKNPTAFYLCASILGGAANTEAFFGQGTRLTVV.

This clone occurred a few times. This rearrangement joins TRBV9 to TRBJ2-1; TRBD1 aligns across 7 bases. The germline gives CDR1 SGDLS, CDR2 YYNGEE. V dropped 3 bases and J dropped 4; count of bases not matched to a gene: 13. The CDR3 is 17 residues long. The CDR3 is CASSAPDRVGEYNEQFF. For the CDR3, the DNA is TGTGCCAGCAGCGCCCCCGACAGGGTTGGGGAGTACAATGAGCAGTTCTTC.

This clone was counted a few times. This chain connects TRBV6-5 to TRBJ1-4; 9 bases match TRBD1. Trimming took 0 bases from V and 5 from J; bases not matched to a gene: 1. Germline values: CDR1 MNHEY, CDR2 SVGAGI. This CDR3 comprises 15 residues. CDR3 amino acids: CASSYSGTGNEKLFF. CDR3 coding DNA: TGTGCCAGCAGTTACTCCGGGACAGGGAATGAAAAACTGTTTTTT.

This chain links TRBV5-8 with TRBJ1-2, with 7 bases identical to TRBD1. This CDR3 spans 17 amino acids. Germline V gene data show CDR1 as SGHTS and CDR2 as YDEGEE. Trimming removed 0 bases from V and 1 base from J; junction bases left unmatched: 9. The CDR3 nucleotides are TGTGCCAGCAGCTTGGCCGGGACAGACCTCCTTAACTATGGCTACACCTTC. This encodes CASSLAGTDLLNYGYTF.

The chain couples TRBV7-2 to TRBJ2-5; a weak D match, TRBD1 (6 bases). Germline loops: CDR1 SGHTA, CDR2 FQGNSA. V lost 1 base, J lost 7 bases, and 16 bases lay in between. The CDR3 runs 15 residues. The CDR3 coding sequence is TGTGCCAGCAGCTTAGATACGGCGAGCAGGGGGACCCAGTACTTC. Protein sequence: CASSLDTASRGTQYF.

The chain combines TRBV2 with TRBJ2-5; 11 bases fit TRBD1. This CDR3 is 15 amino acids long. V lost 6 bases, J lost 5 bases, and 8 bases stayed unmatched. The germline V gene has CDR1 SNHLY and CDR2 FYNNEI. The CDR3 nucleotides are TGTGCCAGCAGCTCCCCGGGACAGGGGGGGGAGACCCAGTACTTC. This sequence encodes CASSSPGQGGETQYF.